The 16 T cell receptor beta chains in this list originate from one sample, sequenced in a study of T cells in Graves' hyperthyroidism and ophthalmopathy. RNA transcripts yielded amplified TCR beta CDR3 regions. A set of HTBI primers served as the primers for a first-round RT-PCR of the TCR CDR3. MiXCR, run by TCRdb on the multiplex PCR reads, gives a single entry per CDR3 protein. The sample includes around 300,000 distinct CDR3 sequences, approximately 15% seen only once; the top ten take less than 8%. Sequencing input: blood. Every receptor here comes from a middle-aged woman with Graves' hyperthyroidism.

This clonotype appeared a few times. V is TRBV20-1 and J is TRBJ2-1, with D tentatively TRBD2 (5 bases). The CDR3 covers 13 residues. Germline lookup yields CDR1 DFQATT and CDR2 SNEGSKA (reference sequence). The V end lost 6 bases, the J end lost 7 bases, and 16 bases lay between the germline ends. CDR3 protein: CSAKTYLANEQFF. The CDR3 bases are TGCAGTGCAAAAACATATCTAGCAAATGAGCAGTTCTTC.

This rearrangement joins TRBV7-9 to TRBJ2-2; the match to TRBD2 covers 8 bases. The CDR3 has 17 amino acids. V shed 4 bases and J 4 bases; nucleotides not matched to a gene: 11. Looked up from germline, CDR1 is SEHNR and CDR2 is FQNEAQ (reference sequence). CDR3 amino acids: CASSYPQGLVATGELFF. The DNA of the CDR3 is TGTGCCAGCAGCTACCCGCAGGGACTAGTAGCCACCGGGGAGCTGTTTTTT.

This clonotype was seen repeatedly, ten times or more. The chain links TRBV6-1 to TRBJ2-6, with D possibly TRBD1 on 7 matching bases. CDR3 length: 15 residues. Trimming pared 6 bases from V and 2 bases from J, leaving 11 bases between. CDR1 MNHNS and CDR2 SASEGT come from the germline V gene. The CDR3 DNA sequence: TGTGCCAGCAGAGGGGGGACAGCTGGGGCCAACGTCCTGACTTTC. Its protein is CASRGGTAGANVLTF.

This clonotype was observed a few times. A read error may account for a junction end that differs from germline. The chain uses TRBV7-9 and TRBJ2-5; D perhaps matches TRBD2 (6 bases). This CDR3 contains 13 residues. Germline CDR1 reads SEHNR; CDR2 reads FQNEAQ (reference sequence). In DNA form, the CDR3 reads TGTGCCAGCGCCCCAGGCGGAGGGGAGACCCAGTGCTTC. Protein sequence: CASAPGGGETQCF.

Many counts were recorded for this clonotype. The chain recombines TRBV20-1 with TRBJ1-2; perhaps TRBD1 as D (6 bases). Looked up from germline, CDR1 is DFQATT and CDR2 is SNEGSKA (reference sequence). Trimming removed 6 bases from V and 4 bases from J, with 15 bases in between. The CDR3 spans 13 residues. CDR3 in DNA: TGCAGTGCGAGTCCAGGGGTCGGCTATGGCTACACCTTC. Encoded protein: CSASPGVGYGYTF.

This clonotype was seen at least ten times. The genes are TRBV3-1 and TRBJ2-1; D is unresolved. Looked up from germline, CDR1 is LGHDT and CDR2 is YNNKEL (reference sequence). The CDR3 has 14 residues. The ends were cut back, 2 bases at V and 5 bases at J, with 10 bases in the middle. The CDR3 DNA follows: TGTGCCAGCAGCCAACTTGACCCCAACAATGAGCAGTTCTTC. It translates to CASSQLDPNNEQFF.

This clonotype was observed many times. The V gene is TRBV20-1, the J gene TRBJ1-5; 7 nucleotides agree with TRBD1. Looked up from germline, CDR1 is DFQATT and CDR2 is SNEGSKA (reference sequence). V trimming: 3 bases; J trimming: 3 bases; junction bases outside the gene matches: 8. CDR3 size: 15 residues. CDR3: CSARGAGQINQPQHF. The CDR3 bases are TGCAGTGCTAGGGGCGCGGGACAGATCAATCAGCCCCAGCATTTT.

This clonotype was seen repeatedly, ten times or more. The genes are TRBV20-1 and TRBJ2-7, with 8 bases lining up with TRBD1. This CDR3 is built from 16 residues. Germline V gene data show CDR1 as DFQATT and CDR2 as SNEGSKA (reference sequence). Trimming cost V 0 bases and J 0 bases; bases outside gene matches: 7. As DNA, the CDR3 is TGCAGTGCTAGAGATCTAACCGGACAGGGCTCCTACGAGCAGTACTTC. Its protein is CSARDLTGQGSYEQYF.

In the case of this clonotype: It may be a read error: a sequence one base away is much more abundant. J is TRBJ2-1 and V is TRBV11-3; 8 bases map to TRBD1. This CDR3 has 14 residues. CDR1 and CDR2 (germline): SGHNT, YENEEA. The CDR3, as DNA: TGTGCCGGCAGCTCCCGCAGGGGGCTAAATGAGCAGTTCTTC. Translating gives CAGSSRRGLNEQFF.

The chain carries TRBV4-1 and TRBJ2-5; D is unresolved. The CDR3 is 15 residues long. CDR1 is MGHRA and CDR2 is YSYEKL in the germline V gene. Trimming removed 1 base from V and 3 bases from J, with 12 bases in between. This CDR3 reads CASSQGKIVKETQYF. The CDR3 DNA reads as TGCGCCAGCAGCCAAGGGAAAATAGTAAAAGAGACCCAGTACTTC.

This clonotype was seen repeatedly, ten times or more. The chain carries TRBV12-3 or TRBV12-4 and TRBJ2-7, with 10 bases aligning to TRBD2. The CDR3 totals 16 residues. V shed 6 bases and J 2 bases; nucleotides not matched to a gene: 10. The CDR3 region is CASSHKILAGAYEQYF. The CDR3 nucleotides are TGTGCCAGCAGCCATAAAATTCTAGCGGGAGCCTACGAGCAGTACTTC.

This clonotype was counted many times. The CDR3 DNA sequence: TGTGCCAGCAGTTTATACAGGGAGGCCTACAATGAGCAGTTCTTC. Its protein product is CASSLYREAYNEQFF. The V call is TRBV28, the J call TRBJ2-1; D may correspond to TRBD1 or TRBD2 (6 bases each). The germline V gene encodes CDR1 MDHEN and CDR2 SYDVKM. The CDR3 spans 15 residues. Deletions cut 1 base from V and 2 bases from J, with 9 bases between.

This clonotype was counted ten times or more. The chain links TRBV5-1 to TRBJ2-2; D uncertain. V was pared by 7 bases and J by 5 bases, with 12 bases between. Per germline, CDR1 SGHRS and CDR2 YFSETQ. CDR3 size: 13 residues. CDR3 nucleotide sequence: TGCGCCAGCTCGGAGCGATTAACCGGGGAGCTGTTTTTT. This sequence encodes CASSERLTGELFF.

This clonotype was seen a few times. J is TRBJ2-3 and V is TRBV19; 7 nucleotides line up with TRBD2. Per germline, CDR1 LNHDA and CDR2 SQIVND (reference sequence). Losses at the gene ends were 3 bases for V and 2 bases for J; bases not matched to a gene: 14. The CDR3 runs to 18 residues. CDR3 nucleotides: TGTGCCAGTAGTATGAGGTTGACGGCGGGAGCCGCCACAGATACGCAGTATTTT. As protein: CASSMRLTAGAATDTQYF.

This clonotype has ten or more counts. This chain uses TRBV13 with TRBJ2-7; D is perhaps TRBD1 (5 bases). CDR1 is PRHDT, CDR2 FYEKMQ, per germline (reference sequence). The V end was cut by 5 bases, the J end by 4 bases, with 12 bases between. This CDR3 comprises 13 residues. CDR3 coding DNA: TGTGCCAGCAGCCCTCGGAACAGGTACGAGCAGTACTTC. It codes for CASSPRNRYEQYF.

The table lists this clonotype with a few counts. The chain couples TRBV6-5 to TRBJ1-4; no clear D. The CDR3 length is 14 residues. V was shortened by 0 bases and J by 8 bases, with 10 bases between the two germline ends. Per the germline V gene, CDR1 is MNHEY and CDR2 is SVGAGI. The CDR3 DNA is TGTGCCAGCAGTTACTCTGGAGAATGGGAAAAACTGTTTTTT. This translates into CASSYSGEWEKLFF.